This passage covers 9 T cell receptor beta chains from one sample sequenced in a study of vaccination and CD4 T cells after COVID-19. At the Johns Hopkins FTIC core, DNA taken from cultured CD4+ T cells was sequenced by way of the Oncomine TCR Beta short-read assay. TCRdb re-called the PCR reads with MiXCR, one entry per CDR3 protein. The repertoire holds roughly 20,000 distinct CDR3 sequences, with about 44% as singletons. Treatment defined: roughly 10-day PBMC culture with coronavirus spike peptide pools or control peptides (ViraFEST assay). The antigens of these receptors remain unknown. Sequences were derived from CD4+ T cells from blood, cultured in vitro, sampled before SARS-CoV-2 vaccination. The receptors here all came from a human donor who had recovered from COVID-19.

This clonotype was counted a few times. The rearrangement joins TRBV7-2 to TRBJ1-1; D not resolved. Germline assignment: CDR1 SGHTA and CDR2 FQGNSA. The ends were cut back, 3 bases at V and 8 bases at J, with 10 bases in the middle. There are 12 residues in the CDR3. CDR3 sequence reads: CASSFEFTEAFF. CDR3 nucleotide sequence: TGTGCCAGCAGCTTTGAATTTACCGAAGCTTTCTTT.

The chain uses TRBV27 and TRBJ1-1; 8 bases are a match to TRBD1. The CDR3 totals 14 residues. The V segment lost 3 bases and the J segment 4 bases; nucleotides outside the gene matches: 4. CDR1 is MNHEY and CDR2 is SMNVEV in the germline V gene (reference sequence). This chain's CDR3 is CASSLGTGITEAFF. The DNA of the CDR3 is TGTGCCAGCAGTTTGGGGACAGGTATCACTGAAGCTTTCTTT.

The V gene is TRBV7-3, the J gene TRBJ2-1; 13 nucleotides agree with TRBD2. Germline CDR1 and CDR2: SGHTA and FQGTGA. The J segment lost 9 bases and the V segment lost 5 bases, leaving 10 bases of the junction unmatched. The CDR3 extends over 16 amino acids. DNA of the CDR3: TGTGCCAGCAGCGACAGAGGACTAGCGGGAGTCGCTGAGCAGTTCTTC. This translates into CASSDRGLAGVAEQFF.

Sample share makes this clonotype medium-sized (0.01 to 0.1%). CDR3 DNA: TGTGCCAGCAGAAGGGTAGAGCTAGATCAGCCCCAGCATTTT. Translating it yields CASRRVELDQPQHF. The chain recombines TRBV6-2 or TRBV6-3 with TRBJ1-5; no clear D gene. The germline gives CDR1 MNHEY, CDR2 SVGEGT. There are 14 residues in the CDR3. Trimming cost V 6 bases and J 5 bases, with 14 bases left between them.

The sample holds a few counts of this clonotype. The gene calls are TRBV10-3 and TRBJ1-5; 9 bases fit TRBD1. The CDR3 runs to 15 residues. V shed 3 bases and J 7 bases; nucleotides not matched to a gene: 7. CDR1 and CDR2 from the germline V gene are ENHRY and SYGVKD. For the CDR3, the DNA is TGTGCCATCAGTGATGGGACAGGGTCATCGCAGCCCCAGCATTTT. Protein sequence: CAISDGTGSSQPQHF.

The chain is built from TRBV20-1 and TRBJ2-7; D is unclear. CDR1 is DFQATT and CDR2 is SNEGSKA in the germline V gene (reference sequence). This CDR3 spans 13 amino acids. The V and J ends lost 1 base and 1 base respectively, with 8 bases between them. In nucleotides, the CDR3 is TGCAGTGCTAGAGTTCCATCTTCCTACGAGCAGTACTTC. The encoded protein is CSARVPSSYEQYF.

Comment on this clonotype: The junction departs from the called germline gene at one end, perhaps through a read error. J is TRBJ1-5 and V is TRBV7-2, with D hard to call. The CDR3 totals 14 residues. Germline CDR1 is SGHTA and CDR2 is FQGNSA. For the CDR3, the DNA is TGTGCCTGCAGCCCCCGCGGGGGCAATCAGCCCCAGCATTTT. Its protein product is CACSPRGGNQPQHF.

This clonotype was picked up a small number of times. The rearrangement uses TRBV20-1 and TRBJ1-1; D not resolved. The V gene lost 4 bases and the J gene lost 1 base, with 10 bases spanning the gap. Germline CDR1 reads DFQATT; CDR2 reads SNEGSKA (reference sequence). The CDR3 contains 13 residues. CDR3 residues: CSAMGAANTEAFF. The CDR3 coding sequence is TGCAGTGCTATGGGAGCAGCGAACACTGAAGCTTTCTTT.

This chain links TRBV19 with TRBJ1-5; no definite D call. The CDR3 runs 13 residues. Germline CDR1 and CDR2: LNHDA and SQIVND (reference sequence). Trimming shortened V by 4 bases and J by 3 bases, and 7 bases separated the two germline ends. The CDR3 loop is CASSTGFNQPQHF. Written as DNA, the CDR3 is TGTGCCAGTAGTACGGGGTTCAATCAGCCCCAGCATTTT.